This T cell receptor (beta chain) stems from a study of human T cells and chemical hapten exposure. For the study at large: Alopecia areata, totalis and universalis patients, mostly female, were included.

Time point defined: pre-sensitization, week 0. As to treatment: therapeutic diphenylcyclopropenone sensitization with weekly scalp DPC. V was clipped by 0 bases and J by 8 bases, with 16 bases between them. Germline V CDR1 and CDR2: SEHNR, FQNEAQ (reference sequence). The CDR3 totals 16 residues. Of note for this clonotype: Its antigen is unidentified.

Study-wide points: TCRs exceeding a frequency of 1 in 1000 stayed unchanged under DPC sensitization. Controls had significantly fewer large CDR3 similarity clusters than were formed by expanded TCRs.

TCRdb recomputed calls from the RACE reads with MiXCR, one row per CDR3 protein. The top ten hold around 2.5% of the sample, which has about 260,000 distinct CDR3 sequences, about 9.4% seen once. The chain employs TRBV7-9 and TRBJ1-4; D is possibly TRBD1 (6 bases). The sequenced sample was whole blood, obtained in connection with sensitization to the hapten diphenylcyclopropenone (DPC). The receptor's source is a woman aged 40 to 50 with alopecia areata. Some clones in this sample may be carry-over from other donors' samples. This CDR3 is CASSLATGAQGEKLFF. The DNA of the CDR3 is TGTGCCAGCAGCTTAGCAACGGGGGCGCAAGGAGAAAAACTGTTTTTT.